The count of the clone carrying this TCR beta chain is one. The table came from immunoSEQ multiplex PCR; TCRdb's copy has only in-frame clones and leaves some out. The data show hundreds of thousands of clones, roughly nine tenths seen once. The CDR3 has 15 residues. Germline loops: CDR1 DFQATT, CDR2 SNEGSKA (reference sequence). V trimming: 3 bases; J trimming: 5 bases; junction bases outside the gene matches: 12. This sample is drawn from a study of blood T cell repertoires in COVID-19. This clonotype originated in a woman between 25 and 40 years old who had recovered from COVID-19. The J gene is TRBJ2-5, the V gene TRBV20-1; 7 bases map to TRBD1. Specimen: PBMCs or T cells enriched from blood (not recorded which). The CDR3 protein is CSASWDRHVRETQYF. Here the CDR3 DNA reads TGCAGTGCTAGTTGGGACAGACATGTGAGGGAGACCCAGTACTTC.